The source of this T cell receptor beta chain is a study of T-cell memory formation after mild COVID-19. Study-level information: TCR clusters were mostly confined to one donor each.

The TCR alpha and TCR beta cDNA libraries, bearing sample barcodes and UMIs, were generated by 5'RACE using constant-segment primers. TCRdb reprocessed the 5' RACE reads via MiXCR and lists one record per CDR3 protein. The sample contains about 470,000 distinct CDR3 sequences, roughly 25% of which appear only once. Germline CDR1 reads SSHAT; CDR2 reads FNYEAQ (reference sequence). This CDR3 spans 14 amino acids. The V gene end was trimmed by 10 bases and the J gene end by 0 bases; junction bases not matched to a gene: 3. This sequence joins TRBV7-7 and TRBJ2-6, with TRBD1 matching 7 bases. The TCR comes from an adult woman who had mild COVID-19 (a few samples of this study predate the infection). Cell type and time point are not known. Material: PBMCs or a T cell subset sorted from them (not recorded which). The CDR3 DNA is TGTGCCACAGGGGGTAGCTCTGGGGCCAACGTCCTGACTTTC. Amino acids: CATGGSSGANVLTF. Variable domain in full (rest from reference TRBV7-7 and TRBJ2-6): GAGVSQSPRYKVTKRGQDVTLRCDPISSHATLYWYQQALGQGPEFLTYFNYEAQPDKSGLPSDRFSAERPEGSISTLTIQRTEQRDSAMYRCATGGSSGANVLTFGAGSRLTVL.